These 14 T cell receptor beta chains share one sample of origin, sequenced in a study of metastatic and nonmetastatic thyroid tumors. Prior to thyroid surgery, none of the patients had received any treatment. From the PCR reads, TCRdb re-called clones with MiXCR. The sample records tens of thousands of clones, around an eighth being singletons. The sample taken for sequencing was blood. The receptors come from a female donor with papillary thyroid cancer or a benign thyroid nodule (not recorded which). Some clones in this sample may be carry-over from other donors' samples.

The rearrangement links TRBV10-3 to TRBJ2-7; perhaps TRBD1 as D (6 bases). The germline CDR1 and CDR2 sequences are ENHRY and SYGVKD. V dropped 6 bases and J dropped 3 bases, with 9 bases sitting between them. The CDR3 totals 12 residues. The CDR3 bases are TGTGCCATCAGAGGGACACTCTACGAGCAGTACTTC. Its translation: CAIRGTLYEQYF.

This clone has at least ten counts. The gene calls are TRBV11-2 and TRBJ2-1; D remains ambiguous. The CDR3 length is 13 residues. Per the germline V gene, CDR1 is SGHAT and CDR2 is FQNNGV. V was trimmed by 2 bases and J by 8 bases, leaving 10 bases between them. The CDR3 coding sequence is TGTGCCAGCAGCTTAATCCGAGCCCATGAGCAGTTCTTC. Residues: CASSLIRAHEQFF.

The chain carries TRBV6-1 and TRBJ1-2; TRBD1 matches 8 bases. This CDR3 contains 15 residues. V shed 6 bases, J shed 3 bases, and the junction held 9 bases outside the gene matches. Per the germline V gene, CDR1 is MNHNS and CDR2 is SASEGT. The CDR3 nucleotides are TGTGCCAGCAGCGGTGGACCAGGGGGCGACTATGGCTACACCTTC. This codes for CASSGGPGGDYGYTF.

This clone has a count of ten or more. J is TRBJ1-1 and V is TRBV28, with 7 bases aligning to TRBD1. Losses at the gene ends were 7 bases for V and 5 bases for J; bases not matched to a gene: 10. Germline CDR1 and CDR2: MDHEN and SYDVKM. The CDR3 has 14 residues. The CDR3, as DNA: TGTGCCAGCACCAGGGGGGGGGCTGGGACTGAAGCTTTCTTT. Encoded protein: CASTRGGAGTEAFF.

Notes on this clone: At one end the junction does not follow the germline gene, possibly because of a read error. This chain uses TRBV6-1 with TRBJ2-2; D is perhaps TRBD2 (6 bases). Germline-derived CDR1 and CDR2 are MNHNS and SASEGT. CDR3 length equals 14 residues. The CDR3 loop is CASTNGGAFGEMFF. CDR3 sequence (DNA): TGTGCCAGCACCAACGGGGGTGCGTTCGGGGAGATGTTTTTT.

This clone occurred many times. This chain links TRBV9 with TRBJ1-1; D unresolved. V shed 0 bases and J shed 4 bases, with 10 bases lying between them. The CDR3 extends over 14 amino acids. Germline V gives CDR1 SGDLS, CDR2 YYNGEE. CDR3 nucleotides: TGTGCCAGCAGCGTAGAATGGGCGGCCACTGAAGCTTTCTTT. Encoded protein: CASSVEWAATEAFF.

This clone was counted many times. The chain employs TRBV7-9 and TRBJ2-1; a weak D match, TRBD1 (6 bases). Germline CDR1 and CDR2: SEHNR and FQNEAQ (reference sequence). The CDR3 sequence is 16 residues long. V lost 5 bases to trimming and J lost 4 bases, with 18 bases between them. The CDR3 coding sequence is TGTGCCAGCAGCAGAGGGTTGGGGGCTCCTTACAATGAGCAGTTCTTC. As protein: CASSRGLGAPYNEQFF.

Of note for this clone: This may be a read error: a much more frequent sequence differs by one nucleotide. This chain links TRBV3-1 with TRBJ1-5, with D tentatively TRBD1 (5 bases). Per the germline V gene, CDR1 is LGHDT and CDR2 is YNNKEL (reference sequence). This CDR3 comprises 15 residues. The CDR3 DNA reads TGTGTCAGCAGCCAATGGTTAGGGGCAAATCAGCCCCAGCATTTT. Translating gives CVSSQWLGANQPQHF.

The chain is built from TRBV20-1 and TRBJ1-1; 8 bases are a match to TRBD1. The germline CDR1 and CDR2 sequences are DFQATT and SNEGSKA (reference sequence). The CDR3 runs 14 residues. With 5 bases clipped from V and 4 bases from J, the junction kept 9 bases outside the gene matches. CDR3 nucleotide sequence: TGCAGTGCTCTTAGGACAGGGAAGGCCACTGAAGCTTTCTTT. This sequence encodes CSALRTGKATEAFF.

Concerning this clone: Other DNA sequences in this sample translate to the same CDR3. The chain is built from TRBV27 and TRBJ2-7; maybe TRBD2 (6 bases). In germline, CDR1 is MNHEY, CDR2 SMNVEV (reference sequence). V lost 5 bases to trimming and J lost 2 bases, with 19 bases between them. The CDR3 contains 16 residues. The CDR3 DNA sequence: TGTGCCAGCAGTCCCGAAAGTAGCGGTCCGGCCTACGAGCAGTACTTC. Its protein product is CASSPESSGPAYEQYF.

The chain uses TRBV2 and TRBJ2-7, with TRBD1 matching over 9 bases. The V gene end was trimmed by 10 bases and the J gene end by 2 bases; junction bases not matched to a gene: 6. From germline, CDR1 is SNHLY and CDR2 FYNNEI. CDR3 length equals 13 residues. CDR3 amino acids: CATARDRAYEQYF. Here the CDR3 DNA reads TGTGCCACCGCCCGGGACAGGGCCTACGAGCAGTACTTC.

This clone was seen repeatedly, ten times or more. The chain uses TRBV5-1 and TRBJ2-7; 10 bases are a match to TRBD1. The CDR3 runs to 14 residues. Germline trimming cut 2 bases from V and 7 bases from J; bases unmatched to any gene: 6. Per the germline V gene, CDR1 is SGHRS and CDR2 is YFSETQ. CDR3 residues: CASSFRDRGREQYF. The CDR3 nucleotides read TGCGCCAGCAGCTTCCGCGACAGGGGGCGAGAGCAGTACTTC. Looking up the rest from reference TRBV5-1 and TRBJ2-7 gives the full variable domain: KAGVTQTPRYLIKTRGQQVTLSCSPISGHRSVSWYQQTPGQGLQFLFEYFSETQRNKGNFPGRFSGRQFSNSRSEMNVSTLELGDSALYLCASSFRDRGREQYFGPGTRLTVT.

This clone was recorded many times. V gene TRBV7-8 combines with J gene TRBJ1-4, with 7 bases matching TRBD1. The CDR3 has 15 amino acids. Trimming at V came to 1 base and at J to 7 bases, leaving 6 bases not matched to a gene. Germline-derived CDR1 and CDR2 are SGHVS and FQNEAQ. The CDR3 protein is CASSLEGGGGEKLFF. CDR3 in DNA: TGTGCCAGCAGCTTAGAAGGGGGCGGAGGTGAAAAACTGTTTTTT.

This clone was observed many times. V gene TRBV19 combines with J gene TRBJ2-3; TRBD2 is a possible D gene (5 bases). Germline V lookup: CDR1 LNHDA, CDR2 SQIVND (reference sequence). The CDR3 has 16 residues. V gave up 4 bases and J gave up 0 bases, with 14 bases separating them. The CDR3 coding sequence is TGTGCCAGTAGTACCCGACTCAGCGGAAGCACAGATACGCAGTATTTT. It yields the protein CASSTRLSGSTDTQYF.